The 28 T cell receptor beta chains presented below share a single source sample, sequenced in a study of T cell repertoires and Cas9 in healthy adults (dated 2018 in TCRdb). Library preparation was by the immunoSEQ multiplex PCR assay. Sourced from immuneACCESS, this table was stored by TCRdb with only in-frame sequences that have V and J called. A share of the clones is absent; for the studies checked, an unresolved V gene accounts for under half, and the remainder has no known explanation. The sample profile shows 11,000 to 15,000 clones; roughly nine tenths of them were found once. Clones ranked in the top ten supply approximately 1.6% of the sample. Sequencing was done on a sample of Tregs (CD4+, CD25+, CD127-, CD137-, CD154-) from PBMCs; culture status not recorded. The receptors were gathered from a human donor in good health.

The chain carries TRBV6-5 and TRBJ1-2; D remains unclear. V lost 4 bases and J lost 8, with 8 bases in between. Germline CDR1 MNHEY, CDR2 SVGAGI. CDR3 length: 11 amino acids. The CDR3 reads CASSSSLGYTF. CDR3 coding DNA: TGTGCCAGCAGTTCCAGCTTGGGCTACACCTTC.

The chain carries TRBV5-5 and TRBJ2-3; 12 nucleotides align to TRBD2. The CDR3 spans 18 residues. Losses at the gene ends were 0 bases for V and 1 base for J; bases not matched to a gene: 6. CDR1 and CDR2 from the germline V gene are SGHKS and YYEKEE (reference sequence). The CDR3 loop reads CASSLGRGTSGRTDTQYF. The DNA of the CDR3 is TGTGCCAGCAGCTTGGGAAGGGGGACTAGCGGGCGCACAGATACGCAGTATTTT.

The J gene is TRBJ2-1, the V gene TRBV20-1; D unclear. Germline V gene lookup returns CDR1 DFQATT and CDR2 SNEGSKA (reference sequence). The CDR3 is 11 residues long. V lost 1 base and J 12 bases, leaving 10 bases between the germline ends. CDR3 in amino acids: CSARALEVQFF. In nucleotides, the CDR3 is TGCAGTGCTAGAGCCCTGGAAGTGCAGTTCTTC.

The chain couples TRBV25-1 to TRBJ1-1; D may be TRBD1 (5 bases). With 1 base removed from V and 6 bases from J, the gap between germline ends came to 24 bases. From germline, CDR1 is MGHDK and CDR2 SYGVNS. CDR3 length equals 18 residues. DNA of the CDR3: TGTGCCAGCAGTGAATTATTTATCTCCGAGCCGGGGCGGGCTGAAGCTTTCTTT. It translates to CASSELFISEPGRAEAFF.

The rearrangement uses TRBV15 and TRBJ1-2, with D unresolved. CDR3 size: 14 residues. V was trimmed by 3 bases and J by 4 bases, leaving 12 bases between them. From germline, CDR1 is LNHNV and CDR2 YYDKDF (reference sequence). The CDR3 region has the DNA TGTGCCACCAGCAGCCCCACGGCCCTCTATGGCTACACCTTC. It translates to CATSSPTALYGYTF. Together with reference TRBV15 and TRBJ1-2, the CDR3 gives the full variable domain: DAMVIQNPRYQVTQFGKPVTLSCSQTLNHNVMYWYQQKSSQAPKLLFHYYDKDFNNEADTPDNFQSRRPNTSFCFLDIRSPGLGDTAMYLCATSSPTALYGYTFGSGTRLTVV.

The chain employs TRBV5-6 and TRBJ2-7; 8 bases are a match to TRBD1. With 4 bases clipped from V and 7 bases from J, the junction kept 13 bases outside the gene matches. Germline CDR1 reads SGHDT; CDR2 reads YYEEEE. The CDR3 consists of 15 residues. CDR3 residues: CASSEGQGRVGEQYF. The CDR3 nucleotides are TGTGCCAGCAGCGAAGGACAGGGAAGAGTGGGAGAGCAGTACTTC.

The chain employs TRBV11-2 and TRBJ2-7; D is undetermined. Looked up from germline, CDR1 is SGHAT and CDR2 is FQNNGV. V was clipped by 5 bases and J by 1 base, with 12 bases between them. The CDR3 sequence is 14 residues long. CDR3 sequence reads: CASSPLGFSYEQYF. The CDR3 DNA sequence: TGTGCCAGCAGCCCGCTAGGGTTTTCCTACGAGCAGTACTTC.

V usage is TRBV4-3 and J usage is TRBJ2-5, with TRBD2 as a possible D gene (5 bases). Trimming took off 0 bases at V and 4 bases at J, with 12 bases between the two ends. The CDR3 extends over 15 amino acids. CDR1 LGHNA and CDR2 YSLEER come from the germline V gene. CDR3 DNA: TGCGCCAGCAGCCAAGATGCTAGAGGGAGAGAGACCCAGTACTTC. It is translated as CASSQDARGRETQYF.

V is TRBV15 and J is TRBJ2-3, with D hard to call. Trimming cost V 0 bases and J 2 bases, with 0 bases left between them. The CDR3 loop spans 12 amino acids. CDR1 LNHNV and CDR2 YYDKDF come from the germline V gene (reference sequence). The CDR3 DNA sequence: TGTGCCACCAGCAGAGACACAGATACGCAGTATTTT. It codes for CATSRDTDTQYF. Drawing the rest from reference TRBV15 and TRBJ2-3, the complete variable domain is DAMVIQNPRYQVTQFGKPVTLSCSQTLNHNVMYWYQQKSSQAPKLLFHYYDKDFNNEADTPDNFQSRRPNTSFCFLDIRSPGLGDTAMYLCATSRDTDTQYFGPGTRLTVL.

This clone has just one count. The V gene is TRBV7-2, the J gene TRBJ1-6, with 9 bases matching TRBD1. V gave up 5 bases and J gave up 10 bases; unmatched junction bases: 3. CDR3 length: 13 residues. Germline CDR1 SGHTA, CDR2 FQGNSA. In DNA, the CDR3 is TGTGCCAGCAGCGGACAGGGGACGTCACCCCTCCACTTT. This encodes CASSGQGTSPLHF.

This sequence joins TRBV11-2 and TRBJ2-7, with a weak D call TRBD2 (7 bases). Germline loops: CDR1 SGHAT, CDR2 FQNNGV. The CDR3 loop spans 16 amino acids. The ends were cut back, 5 bases at V and 6 bases at J, with 23 bases in the middle. CDR3 sequence reads: CASSRGVQIGGFEQYF. In DNA, the CDR3 is TGTGCCAGCAGCCGGGGGGTGCAGATCGGGGGCTTCGAGCAGTACTTC.

The gene calls are TRBV29-1 and TRBJ2-1; tentatively, D is TRBD2 (5 bases). Germline V lookup: CDR1 SQVTM, CDR2 ANQGSEA. V was trimmed by 4 bases and J by 7 bases, leaving 8 bases between them. CDR3 length: 11 residues. CDR3 in amino acids: CSVGRLNEQFF. In DNA form, the CDR3 reads TGCAGCGTTGGGAGGCTTAATGAGCAGTTCTTC.

The chain recombines TRBV5-1 with TRBJ2-1; D may correspond to TRBD1 or TRBD2 (5 bases each). The germline V and J ends were trimmed by 4 bases and 3 bases, with 14 bases remaining between them. CDR1 is SGHRS and CDR2 is YFSETQ in the germline V gene. The CDR3 length is 15 residues. The CDR3, as DNA: TGCGCCAGCAGCGCCCGGGACCCGGTCTACAATGAGCAGTTCTTC. It specifies CASSARDPVYNEQFF.

With regard to this clone: This same CDR3 is encoded by further DNA sequences in the sample. The CDR3 loop reads CASSLLGSGGSYEQYV. Here the CDR3 DNA reads TGTGCCAGCAGCTTGTTGGGCTCCGGGGGCTCCTACGAGCAGTACGTC. J is TRBJ2-7 and V is TRBV5-5; D is possibly TRBD2 (6 bases). V gave up 1 base and J gave up 0 bases, with 14 bases separating them. This CDR3 has 16 amino acids. Germline assignment: CDR1 SGHKS and CDR2 YYEKEE (reference sequence).

This chain uses TRBV6-4 with TRBJ2-2, with D possibly TRBD1 on 5 matching bases. Germline values: CDR1 MRHNA, CDR2 SNTAGT. This CDR3 comprises 14 residues. V was pared by 5 bases and J by 1 base, with 8 bases between. CDR3 sequence (DNA): TGTGCCAGCAGTAAGGGGCGGAACACCGGGGAGCTGTTTTTT. Amino acids: CASSKGRNTGELFF.

This clone has only a few counts. The chain employs TRBV4-1 and TRBJ1-3; TRBD1 matches 8 bases. CDR1 is MGHRA and CDR2 is YSYEKL in the germline V gene. Trimming cost V 4 bases and J 5 bases; bases outside gene matches: 7. This CDR3 spans 15 amino acids. The CDR3 is CASSRGGQGRNTIYF. The CDR3 DNA reads as TGCGCCAGCAGCCGGGGAGGACAGGGTAGAAACACCATATATTTT.

This clone came up a few times. This chain links TRBV6-6 with TRBJ1-1; D call uncertain. Trimming left V 4 bases short and J 1 base short, with 4 bases between. The germline V gene has CDR1 MNHNY and CDR2 SVGAGI (reference sequence). The CDR3 is made up of 12 amino acids. The CDR3 spells CASSLQNTEAFF. The DNA for the CDR3 is TGTGCCAGCAGTTTACAGAACACTGAAGCTTTCTTT.

V and J are TRBV25-1 and TRBJ2-3, with D tentatively TRBD1 or TRBD2 (6 bases each). CDR1 MGHDK and CDR2 SYGVNS come from the germline V gene. This CDR3 comprises 15 residues. V lost 9 bases to trimming and J lost 6 bases, with 22 bases between them. The CDR3 DNA follows: TGTGCCAGTAGGAGCTCAGGAGGGGGGCGGGATACGCAGTATTTT. Protein product: CASRSSGGGRDTQYF.

The CDR3 here is CASSSQASSYNEQFF. As DNA, the CDR3 is TGTGCCAGCAGCTCACAGGCGAGCTCCTACAATGAGCAGTTCTTC. The chain couples TRBV7-3 to TRBJ2-1; tentative D call: TRBD1 (5 bases). Germline assignment: CDR1 SGHTA and CDR2 FQGTGA. V shed 4 bases and J shed 0 bases, with 10 bases lying between them. This CDR3 spans 15 amino acids.

The gene calls are TRBV9 and TRBJ1-2; D gene uncertain. The CDR3 totals 15 residues. Germline values: CDR1 SGDLS, CDR2 YYNGEE. Deletions cut 3 bases from V and 0 bases from J, with 12 bases between. CDR3 in amino acids: CASSGGRFANYGYTF. For the CDR3, the DNA is TGTGCCAGCAGCGGTGGGAGGTTCGCTAACTATGGCTACACCTTC.

The V gene is TRBV20-1, the J gene TRBJ1-1, with D uncertain. This CDR3 is built from 11 residues. The V and J ends lost 7 bases and 4 bases respectively, with 10 bases between them. CDR1 and CDR2 from the germline V gene are DFQATT and SNEGSKA (reference sequence). The DNA for the CDR3 is TGCAGTGTCGTGCGGGTCACTGAAGCTTTCTTT. Protein: CSVVRVTEAFF.

This clone showed up just a few times. The chain recombines TRBV6-1 with TRBJ1-1; 7 nucleotides match TRBD1. V dropped 7 bases and J dropped 1; count of bases not matched to a gene: 3. The CDR3 is 13 amino acids. The germline V gene has CDR1 MNHNS and CDR2 SASEGT. CDR3 region: CASNRQGNTEAFF. The CDR3 DNA is TGTGCCAGCAACCGACAGGGGAACACTGAAGCTTTCTTT.

The rearrangement links TRBV5-1 to TRBJ1-1; D call uncertain. V was cut by 0 bases and J by 0 bases, with 9 bases left in between. In germline, CDR1 is SGHRS, CDR2 YFSETQ. The CDR3 runs to 15 residues. This CDR3 reads CASSLAGTMNTEAFF. The DNA for the CDR3 is TGCGCCAGCAGCTTGGCCGGCACTATGAACACTGAAGCTTTCTTT.

The CDR3 region is CASSGRTGRNQPQHF. Written as DNA, the CDR3 is TGTGCCAGCAGTGGTCGGACAGGACGCAATCAGCCCCAGCATTTT. The chain couples TRBV6-1 to TRBJ1-5; 7 nucleotides align to TRBD1. The CDR3 contains 15 residues. CDR1 MNHNS and CDR2 SASEGT come from the germline V gene. The V and J ends lost 4 bases and 2 bases, in that order; junction bases with no gene match: 5.

The rearrangement links TRBV7-8 to TRBJ1-1; D is ambiguous. Trimming stripped 1 base from V and 0 bases from J, with 3 bases between. Per germline, CDR1 SGHVS and CDR2 FQNEAQ. This CDR3 region has 13 residues. DNA of the CDR3: TGTGCCAGCAGCTTAGTGTTGAACACTGAAGCTTTCTTT. Amino acids: CASSLVLNTEAFF.

Worth noting for this clone: This sample includes further DNA sequences coding for the same CDR3. The chain uses TRBV7-2 and TRBJ2-7; 10 bases align to TRBD2. Losses at the gene ends were 1 base for V and 5 bases for J; bases not matched to a gene: 8. From germline, CDR1 is SGHTA and CDR2 FQGNSA. This CDR3 region has 16 residues. The CDR3 spells CASSLGGSGGANEQYF. The CDR3 DNA reads TGTGCCAGCAGCTTAGGCGGGAGCGGGGGGGCAAACGAGCAGTACTTC.

The gene calls are TRBV25-1 and TRBJ2-3; D possibly corresponds to TRBD2 (6 bases). CDR1 and CDR2 from the germline V gene are MGHDK and SYGVNS. Trimming shortened V by 1 base and J by 0 bases, and 11 bases separated the two germline ends. The CDR3 contains 16 residues. Here the CDR3 DNA reads TGTGCCAGCAGTGAATTTGGAGGGACTAGCACAGATACGCAGTATTTT. Protein sequence: CASSEFGGTSTDTQYF.

The rearrangement joins TRBV6-5 to TRBJ1-2; a weak D match, TRBD1 (5 bases). The germline V gene encodes CDR1 MNHEY and CDR2 SVGAGI. This CDR3 region has 15 residues. Trimming stripped 0 bases from V and 2 bases from J, with 10 bases between. The CDR3 loop reads CASSYSSRENYGYTF. The CDR3 DNA reads TGTGCCAGCAGTTACTCGAGCAGGGAAAACTATGGCTACACCTTC.